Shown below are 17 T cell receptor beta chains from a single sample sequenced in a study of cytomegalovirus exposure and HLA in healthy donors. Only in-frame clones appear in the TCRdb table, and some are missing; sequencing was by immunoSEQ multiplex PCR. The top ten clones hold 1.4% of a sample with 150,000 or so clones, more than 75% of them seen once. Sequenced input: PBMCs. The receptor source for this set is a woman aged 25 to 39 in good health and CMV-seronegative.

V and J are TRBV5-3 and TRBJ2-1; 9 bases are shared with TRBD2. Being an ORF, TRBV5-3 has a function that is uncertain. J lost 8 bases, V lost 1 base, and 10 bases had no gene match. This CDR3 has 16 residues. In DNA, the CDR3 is TGTGCCAGAAGCTTGCCGGGACTAGCTAAATTCGATGAGCAGTTCTTC. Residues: CARSLPGLAKFDEQFF.

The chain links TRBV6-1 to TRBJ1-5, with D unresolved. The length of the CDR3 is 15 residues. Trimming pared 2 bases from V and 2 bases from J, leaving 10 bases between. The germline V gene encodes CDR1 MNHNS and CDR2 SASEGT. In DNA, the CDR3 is TGTGCCAGCAGTGAATTCTGGGGAGGCAATCAGCCCCAGCATTTT. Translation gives CASSEFWGGNQPQHF.

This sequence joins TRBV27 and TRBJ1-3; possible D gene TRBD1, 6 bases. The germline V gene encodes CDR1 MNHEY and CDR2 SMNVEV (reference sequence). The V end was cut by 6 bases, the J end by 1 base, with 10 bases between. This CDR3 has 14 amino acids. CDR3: CASSRTGSGNTIYF. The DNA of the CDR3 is TGTGCCAGCAGCCGTACAGGGTCTGGAAACACCATATATTTT.

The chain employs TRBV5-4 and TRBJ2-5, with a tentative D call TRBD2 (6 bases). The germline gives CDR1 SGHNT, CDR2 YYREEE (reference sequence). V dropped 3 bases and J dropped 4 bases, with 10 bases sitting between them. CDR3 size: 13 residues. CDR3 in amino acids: CASSSIAVETQYF. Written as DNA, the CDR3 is TGTGCCAGCAGCTCGATAGCGGTAGAGACCCAGTACTTC.

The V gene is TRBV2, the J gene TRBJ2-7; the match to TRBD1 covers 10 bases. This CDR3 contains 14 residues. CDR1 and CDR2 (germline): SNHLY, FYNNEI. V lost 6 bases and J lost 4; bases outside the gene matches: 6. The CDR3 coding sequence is TGTGCCAGCAGGGCACCGGGACAGGGGTACGAGCAGTACTTC. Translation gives CASRAPGQGYEQYF.

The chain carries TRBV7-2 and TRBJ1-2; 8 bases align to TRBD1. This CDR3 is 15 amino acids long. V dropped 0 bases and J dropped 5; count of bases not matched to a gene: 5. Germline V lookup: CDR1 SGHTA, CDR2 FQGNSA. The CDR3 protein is CASSLAAGGNYGYTF. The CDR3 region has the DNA TGTGCCAGCAGCTTAGCGGCAGGGGGCAATTATGGCTACACCTTC.

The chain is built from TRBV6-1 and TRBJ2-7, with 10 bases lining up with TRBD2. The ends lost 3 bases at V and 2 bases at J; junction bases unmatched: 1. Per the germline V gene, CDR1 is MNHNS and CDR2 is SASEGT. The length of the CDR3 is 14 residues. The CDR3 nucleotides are TGTGCCAGCAGTGACAGCGGGGGGGCCTACGAGCAGTACTTC. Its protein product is CASSDSGGAYEQYF.

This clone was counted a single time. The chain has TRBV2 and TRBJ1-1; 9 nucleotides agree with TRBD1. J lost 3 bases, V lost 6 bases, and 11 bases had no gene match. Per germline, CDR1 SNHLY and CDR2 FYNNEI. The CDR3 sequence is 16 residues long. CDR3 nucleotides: TGTGCCAGCAGCCGAAGGGGACAGGGTTACGACACTGAAGCTTTCTTT. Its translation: CASSRRGQGYDTEAFF.

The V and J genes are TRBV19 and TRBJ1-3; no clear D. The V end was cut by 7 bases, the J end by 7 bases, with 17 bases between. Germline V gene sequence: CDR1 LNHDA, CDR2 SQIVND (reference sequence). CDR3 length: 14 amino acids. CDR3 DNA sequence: TGTGCCAGTATCATGCCCGGGAGTTACAACACCATATATTTT. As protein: CASIMPGSYNTIYF.

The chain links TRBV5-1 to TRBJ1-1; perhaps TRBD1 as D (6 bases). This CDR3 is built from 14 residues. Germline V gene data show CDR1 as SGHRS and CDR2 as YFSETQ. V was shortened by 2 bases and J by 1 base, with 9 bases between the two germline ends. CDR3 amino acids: CASSFGTTNTEAFF. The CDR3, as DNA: TGCGCCAGCAGCTTTGGGACAACGAACACTGAAGCTTTCTTT.

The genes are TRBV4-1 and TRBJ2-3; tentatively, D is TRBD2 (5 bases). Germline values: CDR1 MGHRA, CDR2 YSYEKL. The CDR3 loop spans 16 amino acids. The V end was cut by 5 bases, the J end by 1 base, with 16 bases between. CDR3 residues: CASSVGVVGGTDTQYF. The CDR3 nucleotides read TGCGCCAGCAGCGTCGGGGTCGTGGGAGGCACAGATACGCAGTATTTT.

The CDR3 here is CASSNRGNQPQHF. DNA of the CDR3: TGTGCCAGCAGTAACAGGGGCAATCAGCCCCAGCATTTT. The J gene is TRBJ1-5, the V gene TRBV27; TRBD1 is a possible D gene (6 bases). This CDR3 is built from 13 residues. V was cut by 5 bases and J by 2 bases, with 7 bases left in between. The germline V gene encodes CDR1 MNHEY and CDR2 SMNVEV (reference sequence).

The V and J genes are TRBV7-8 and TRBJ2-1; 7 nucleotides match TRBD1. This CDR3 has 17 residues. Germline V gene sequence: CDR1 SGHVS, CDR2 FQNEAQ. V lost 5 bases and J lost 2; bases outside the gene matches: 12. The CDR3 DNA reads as TGTGCCAGCAGCCCCGAGTCAGAAGGGACAGCCTACAATGAGCAGTTCTTC. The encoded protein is CASSPESEGTAYNEQFF.

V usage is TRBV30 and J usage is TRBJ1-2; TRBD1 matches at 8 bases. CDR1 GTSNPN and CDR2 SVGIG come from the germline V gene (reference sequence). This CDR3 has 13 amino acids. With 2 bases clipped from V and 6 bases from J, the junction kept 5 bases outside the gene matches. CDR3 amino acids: CAWSPGTGDGYTF. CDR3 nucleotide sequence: TGTGCCTGGAGTCCCGGGACAGGAGATGGCTACACCTTC. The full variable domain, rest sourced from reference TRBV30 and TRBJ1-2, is SQTIHQWPATLVQPVGSPLSLECTVEGTSNPNLYWYRQAAGRGLQLLFYSVGIGQISSEVPQNLSASRPQDRQFILSSKKLLLSDSGFYLCAWSPGTGDGYTFGSGTRLTVV.

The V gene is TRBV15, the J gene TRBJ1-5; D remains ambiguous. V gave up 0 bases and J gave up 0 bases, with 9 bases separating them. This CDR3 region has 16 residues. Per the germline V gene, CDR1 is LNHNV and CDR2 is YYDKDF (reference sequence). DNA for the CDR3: TGTGCCACCAGCAGAGATTTACTAGATAGCAATCAGCCCCAGCATTTT. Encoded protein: CATSRDLLDSNQPQHF.

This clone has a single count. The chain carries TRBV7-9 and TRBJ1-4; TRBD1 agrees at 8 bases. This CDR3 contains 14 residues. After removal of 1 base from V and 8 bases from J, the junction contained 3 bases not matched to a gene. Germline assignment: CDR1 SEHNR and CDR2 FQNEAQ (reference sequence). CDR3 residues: CASSLGTGFEKLFF. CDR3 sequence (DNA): TGTGCCAGCAGCTTAGGGACAGGGTTCGAAAAACTGTTTTTT.

The CDR3: CASRAGGLYTQYF. Written as DNA, the CDR3 is TGTGCCAGTAGAGCGGGGGGGCTGTATACGCAGTATTTT. This chain connects TRBV10-3 to TRBJ2-3; 10 nucleotides match TRBD2. Unmatched junction bases numbered 8, after V lost 10 bases and J lost 7 bases. The CDR3 is 13 amino acids. CDR1 and CDR2 from the germline V gene are ENHRY and SYGVKD.